This T cell receptor (beta chain) is from a study of T cell repertoires in cytomegalovirus infection. Study at large: Well-studied HLA-B-restricted CMV epitopes were used in the study alongside recently identified HLA-C-restricted ones. Through public TCR beta signatures, both CMV infection and matching HLA type were indicated. General observations from the study: Summed frequency of public TCR beta families distinguished CMV carriers with the relevant HLA.

From germline, CDR1 is LGHNA and CDR2 YNFKEQ. With 1 base removed from V and 0 bases from J, the gap between germline ends came to 7 bases. This CDR3 spans 14 amino acids. MiXCR, run by TCRdb on the reads, gives a single entry per CDR3 protein. The table records approximately 730,000 distinct CDR3 sequences, around 35% of them present only once. Comment on this clonotype: Its antigen is still unknown.

The chain uses TRBV4-2 and TRBJ2-7; D gene ambiguous. Here the sequenced sample was cultured PBMCs, taken from culture after CMV antigen stimulation. This sequence was found in a human donor in good health (CMV status not recorded). Some clones in this sample may be carry-over from other donors' samples. The CDR3 nucleotides are TGTGCCAGCAGCCAAGTCGGTAGCTCCTACGAGCAGTACTTC. This translates into CASSQVGSSYEQYF.